This T cell receptor (beta chain) was profiled in a study of T-cell memory formation after mild COVID-19. Whole-study context: Largely, TCR clusters stayed within a single donor.

This clonotype came up a few times. Antigen: not known. The V and J ends lost 6 bases and 3 bases respectively, with 9 bases between them. The CDR3 spans 12 residues. Germline CDR1 reads MNHEY; CDR2 reads SVGAGI. Study results and limitations: A second wave expanding day 15 to 37 was CD4+-biased; contracting clones were balanced.

5'RACE with constant-segment primers built TCRalpha and TCRbeta cDNA libraries with UMIs. Each CDR3 protein is one row after TCRdb ran MiXCR on the 5' RACE reads. The sample holds 350,000 to 500,000 distinct CDR3 sequences, 20% to 25% seen once. This TCR was sampled from an adult woman who had mild COVID-19 (a few samples of this study predate the infection). Cell type and time point are not known. The chain carries TRBV6-5 and TRBJ2-7; maybe TRBD1 (6 bases). The sequenced material came from PBMCs or a T cell subset sorted from them (not recorded which). The CDR3 nucleotides are TGTGCCAGCAGACAGGGTGGCTACGAGCAGTACTTC. This sequence encodes CASRQGGYEQYF.